These T cell receptor beta chains were read from a single sample in a study of blood T cell repertoires in COVID-19. Clones were read by immunoSEQ multiplex PCR, and TCRdb kept only the in-frame ones, dropping some. The sample holds some 120,000 clones, more than 70% seen once. Sequencing was carried out using peripheral blood. The receptors were sampled from an elderly man with active or convalescent COVID-19. CDR3s include the opening cysteine and the closing phenylalanine or tryptophan. The D gene is left open where the match is weak. Size is omitted from some rows. Given values are once, few, many or a class for expanded clones.

.	TRBV5-1	TRBJ1-2	TRBD1	TGCGCCAGCAGCCCATTACCGGGACAGGAGGGCTATGGCTACACCTTC	CASSPLPGQEGYGYTF
once	TRBV2	TRBJ1-5	.	TGTGCCAGCAGTACACAGTCGTACCAGCCCCAGCATTTT	CASSTQSYQPQHF
.	TRBV5-1	TRBJ1-1	.	TGCGCCAGCAGCTGGTCAGGCACTGAAGCTTTCTTT	CASSWSGTEAFF
.	TRBV25-1	TRBJ1-2	.	TGTGCCAGCACGAGGGCCGGCGGCTATGGCTACACCTTC	CASTRAGGYGYTF
.	TRBV5-5	TRBJ2-7	.	TGTGCCAGCAGCTTTTCGGGCCGGACATACCCCTCCTACGAGCAGTACTTC	CASSFSGRTYPSYEQYF
few	TRBV30	TRBJ1-1	TRBD1	TGTGCCTGGAGTGTAGGTAACAGGGGGCTGACTGAAGCTTTCTTT	CAWSVGNRGLTEAFF
.	TRBV6-1	TRBJ1-6	.	TGTGCCAGCAGATACACTAATTCACCCCTCCACTTT	CASRYTNSPLHF
few	TRBV10-1	TRBJ1-6	TRBD1	TGCGCCAGCAGTTGGACAGGGACACCTTCACCCCTCCACTTT	CASSWTGTPSPLHF
.	TRBV25-1	TRBJ1-1	.	TGTGCCAGCAGTGAATCCCATCACACTGAAGCTTTCTTT	CASSESHHTEAFF
.	TRBV6-2/TRBV6-3	TRBJ2-7	TRBD1	TGTGCCAGCAGCCCGGGACAGATCGCCGAGCAGTACTTC	CASSPGQIAEQYF
.	TRBV19	TRBJ2-1	TRBD2	TGTGCCAGTACCTCCCCCCAACTAGCGGGGGGGCTCGATGAGCAGTTCTTC	CASTSPQLAGGLDEQFF
.	TRBV3-1/TRBV3-2	TRBJ1-2	.	TGTGCCAGCAGCCGGTTGGACAGCCGGGGCTACACCTTC	CASSRLDSRGYTF
.	TRBV12-3/TRBV12-4	TRBJ2-1	.	TGTGCCAGCAGTAGGTGGGGGGAAGGCGAGCAGTTCTTC	CASSRWGEGEQFF
.	TRBV27	TRBJ1-6	TRBD1	TGTGCCAGCAGTTTGGGGACAGGGGGCGGCTCCTATAATTCACCCCTCCACTTT	CASSLGTGGGSYNSPLHF
.	TRBV19	TRBJ2-4	.	TGTGCCAGTAGCCCAGGGTCCAAAAACATTCAGTACTTC	CASSPGSKNIQYF
.	TRBV11-2	TRBJ2-5	.	TGTGCCAGCAGCTTAGGTGTAATCCAAGAGACCCAGTACTTC	CASSLGVIQETQYF
once	TRBV19	TRBJ1-1	.	TGTGCCAGTAGTAGACTGACAGCGTCAACTCCGGAAGCTTTCTTT	CASSRLTASTPEAFF
.	TRBV6-1	TRBJ1-1	TRBD1	TGTGCCAGCAGTGAAGGACGGGACAGGGGGGCGGCTTTCTTT	CASSEGRDRGAAFF
.	TRBV7-2	TRBJ2-1	TRBD2	TGTGCCAGCACCTTCCCGGACGGGGGGGAGCAGTTCTTC	CASTFPDGGEQFF
.	TRBV5-4	TRBJ1-2	TRBD1	TGTGCCAGCAAACGGACAGGGGGCGAAGGGCGTGGCTACACCTTC	CASKRTGGEGRGYTF
.	TRBV7-8	TRBJ2-1	.	TGTGCCAGCAGCTTAGGGTCGGCTGTACGGGCGGGCAATGAGCAGTTCTTC	CASSLGSAVRAGNEQFF
.	TRBV5-5	TRBJ2-1	.	TGTGCCAGCAGCGTTAGCGTAAACTACAATGAGCAGTTCTTC	CASSVSVNYNEQFF
.	TRBV7-3	TRBJ2-3	TRBD2	TGTGCCAGCAGCCCTGGGAGGGGACTCACAGATACGCAGTATTTT	CASSPGRGLTDTQYF
.	TRBV12-3/TRBV12-4	TRBJ2-3	.	TGTGCCAGCAGTCGAGGGACAGATACGCAGTATTTT	CASSRGTDTQYF
.	TRBV11-2	TRBJ2-7	TRBD2	TGTGCCAGCAGCCGGGGGGAGGAGAGCGAGCAGTACTTC	CASSRGEESEQYF
.	TRBV24-1	TRBJ2-1	TRBD2	TGTGCCACCAGTGCAGGACTAGCGGGGCTTTACAATGAGCAGTTCTTC	CATSAGLAGLYNEQFF
.	TRBV10-3	TRBJ1-1	.	TGTGCCATCAGTGAGTCTTCCGGGAACACTGAAGCTTTCTTT	CAISESSGNTEAFF
.	TRBV30	TRBJ1-5	.	TGTGCCTGGAGTGGGGCGCAAATATCGCTCCAGCATTTT	CAWSGAQISLQHF
.	TRBV11-2	TRBJ1-1	TRBD1	TGTGCCAGCAGCTCCCTCGGACAGGGGGTTAACATGAACACTGAAGCTTTCTTT	CASSSLGQGVNMNTEAFF
.	TRBV9	TRBJ2-1	TRBD2	TGTGCCAGCAGCGGCGGGACTAGCGGGGCAGCCGACAATGAGCAGTTCTTC	CASSGGTSGAADNEQFF
.	TRBV4-3	TRBJ1-6	TRBD1	TGCGCCAGCAGCCAAGATGGAGGGGGCAACTCACCCCTCCACTTT	CASSQDGGGNSPLHF
.	TRBV7-8	TRBJ1-4	TRBD1	TGTGCCAGCAGCCCGAGCGCTCAGAGGGGGCGCGTATATCCTGAAAAACTGTTTTTT	CASSPSAQRGRVYPEKLFF
.	TRBV30	TRBJ1-1	.	TGTGCCTGGAGCCGACGGAGGGAGACTGAAGCTTTCTTT	CAWSRRRETEAFF
.	TRBV19	TRBJ1-5	TRBD1	TGTGCCAGTAGCCTGACAGGGGTAGGGAATCAGCCCCAGCATTTT	CASSLTGVGNQPQHF
.	TRBV29-1	TRBJ1-4	.	TGCAGCGTTGAGGCAGGGGAAGGAAAACTGTTTTTT	CSVEAGEGKLFF
.	TRBV13	TRBJ2-1	TRBD2	TGTGCCACCCCGACTAGCGGGGACTACAATGAGCAGTTCTTC	CATPTSGDYNEQFF
.	TRBV19	TRBJ1-5	.	TGTGCCAGTAGTGTTCGAGGGGGGGGAGAGCCCCAGCATTTT	CASSVRGGGEPQHF
once	TRBV6-2/TRBV6-3	TRBJ2-1	.	TGTGCCAGCAGTTACTCGGGTCGCACGGGTTGGGAGCAGTTCTTC	CASSYSGRTGWEQFF
.	TRBV7-2	TRBJ2-5	TRBD2	TGTGCCAGCAGCCCGACTAGCGGAAAAGAGACCCAGTACTTC	CASSPTSGKETQYF